This T cell receptor beta chain was recorded in a study of blood T cell repertoires in COVID-19. Looking at the study overall: Some COVID-19 samples were acute and others convalescent; all came from the United States, Italy and Spain.

TCRdb keeps only in-frame clones here, not all; method: immunoSEQ multiplex PCR. The table records 250,000 to 350,000 clones, approximately 83% of them present only once. The CDR3 is made up of 11 amino acids. V lost 7 bases and J 3 bases, leaving 9 bases between the germline ends. The germline V gene encodes CDR1 DFQATT and CDR2 SNEGSKA (reference sequence). Participant reports of clinical history set cohort assignment. The rearrangement links TRBV20-1 to TRBJ1-2; TRBD1 might be the D (6 bases). The sequence was obtained from a woman younger than 45 who had recovered from COVID-19. The material sequenced was PBMCs or T cells enriched from blood (not recorded which). The CDR3 DNA is TGCAGTGTCCCAGGGGACTATGGCTACACCTTC. This encodes CSVPGDYGYTF.